This TCR beta chain was documented in a study of blood T cell repertoires in COVID-19. Study-wide background: T cells, B-cell-depleted T cells, or PBMCs supplied cDNA or gDNA.

Sequenced by immunoSEQ multiplex PCR; TCRdb stores in-frame clones only, minus some. In the table there are around 130,000 clones, roughly 80% of which are singletons. Germline V lookup: CDR1 SEHNR, CDR2 FQNEAQ (reference sequence). Trimming shortened V by 5 bases and J by 0 bases, and 13 bases separated the two germline ends. The CDR3 sequence is 15 residues long. Sequencing was done on a sample of peripheral blood. The clonotype comes from a woman at least 80 years old with acute or convalescent COVID-19. The gene calls are TRBV7-9 and TRBJ1-1; D is possibly TRBD1 (5 bases). The CDR3 sequence is CASSPTQDMNTEAFF. CDR3 sequence (DNA): TGTGCCAGCAGCCCAACACAGGACATGAACACTGAAGCTTTCTTT.